This T cell receptor beta chain was sequenced during a study of blood T cells in healthy people across ages. The CDR3 has 15 residues. The V gene's germline CDR1 is DFQATT and CDR2 SNEGSKA (reference sequence). The ends were cut back, 3 bases at V and 0 bases at J, with 12 bases in the middle. Primers used in a second PCR of roughly 6 to 11 cycles were a sample-barcoded 5' primer and a J-beta primer mix. TCRdb itself ran the 5' RACE reads through MiXCR, one entry per CDR3 protein. The repertoire holds hundreds of thousands of distinct CDR3 sequences, with 58% as singletons. The sequenced material came from blood. The J gene is TRBJ1-5, the V gene TRBV20-1; D gene unclear. The TCR sequence derives from a man aged 25-40 years in good health. The CDR3 DNA follows: TGCAGTGCTAGTCCCGTAGGGTATAGCAATCAGCCCCAGCATTTT. Translating it yields CSASPVGYSNQPQHF.